These 7 T cell receptor beta chains were sequenced from one sample in a study of OX40 agonist ivuxolimab in advanced cancers. Sequencing used immunoSEQ multiplex PCR; TCRdb keeps in-frame clones, though not all of them. The table shows some 74,000 clones, with roughly 90% occurring only once. Sequenced here: CD4+ or CD8+ T cells sorted from blood, sampled in a trial of the OX40 agonist ivuxolimab. These receptors all come from an adult with an advanced solid tumor such as melanoma, head and neck, liver or kidney cancer.

The chain carries TRBV5-6 and TRBJ2-4, with 8 bases that match TRBD2. This CDR3 is built from 19 residues. CDR1 SGHDT and CDR2 YYEEEE come from the germline V gene. The J segment lost 2 bases and the V segment lost 4 bases, leaving 17 bases of the junction unmatched. The DNA of the CDR3 is TGTGCCAGCAGCGCCGGGACTAGTCCCCTCACTAGAACCAAAAACATTCAGTACTTC. Translating gives CASSAGTSPLTRTKNIQYF.

The count of this clone is one. This rearrangement joins TRBV6-6 to TRBJ1-5; possible D gene TRBD1, 6 bases. This CDR3 spans 16 amino acids. The V gene's germline CDR1 is MNHNY and CDR2 SVGAGI (reference sequence). Trimming pared 0 bases from V and 2 bases from J, leaving 11 bases between. The CDR3 protein is CASSYSNPGGNQPQHF. CDR3 DNA: TGTGCCAGCAGTTACTCGAATCCAGGGGGCAATCAGCCCCAGCATTTT.

This clone was detected only a few times. This sequence joins TRBV9 and TRBJ1-3; D call uncertain. The germline V and J ends were trimmed by 0 bases and 3 bases, with 7 bases remaining between them. The CDR3 is made up of 14 amino acids. Germline V gives CDR1 SGDLS, CDR2 YYNGEE. This chain's CDR3 is CASSVGSGGNTIYF. The CDR3 DNA reads TGTGCCAGCAGCGTAGGCAGCGGTGGAAACACCATATATTTT.

The rearrangement uses TRBV6-5 and TRBJ2-7; TRBD2 aligns across 7 bases. The CDR3 length is 14 residues. From germline, CDR1 is MNHEY and CDR2 SVGAGI. J was trimmed by 3 bases and V by 4 bases; bases with no gene match: 6. Here the CDR3 reads CASSSAGVNYEQYF. CDR3 sequence (DNA): TGTGCCAGCAGTTCCGCGGGAGTTAACTACGAGCAGTACTTC.

The chain recombines TRBV27 with TRBJ2-7, with D tentatively TRBD1 or TRBD2 (6 bases each). With 6 bases removed from V and 3 bases from J, the gap between germline ends came to 18 bases. CDR1 MNHEY and CDR2 SMNVEV come from the germline V gene (reference sequence). This CDR3 has 15 residues. The CDR3, as DNA: TGTGCCAGCAGCCACTACAGGGCGGGGAGCTACGAGCAGTACTTC. Residues: CASSHYRAGSYEQYF.

The chain's CDR3 is CASSEASTDTQYF. The CDR3, as DNA: TGTGCCAGCAGTGAAGCCTCCACAGATACGCAGTATTTT. V is TRBV2 and J is TRBJ2-3, with D hard to call. Trimming took off 0 bases at V and 2 bases at J, with 3 bases between the two ends. Per germline, CDR1 SNHLY and CDR2 FYNNEI. CDR3 length: 13 amino acids.

Here the CDR3 DNA reads TGTGCCAGCTCACCAAGCGGGACCGCGACCGGGGAGCTGTTTTTT. Translating gives CASSPSGTATGELFF. The V call is TRBV18, the J call TRBJ2-2; 7 bases match TRBD2. The V and J ends lost 2 bases and 5 bases, in that order; junction bases with no gene match: 5. The CDR3 totals 15 residues. The germline gives CDR1 KGHSH, CDR2 LQKENI.